Shown below are 30 T cell receptor beta chains from a single sample sequenced in a study of T-cell memory formation after mild COVID-19. TCRdb re-derived calls from the 5' RACE reads in MiXCR, one entry per CDR3 protein. This table has about 470,000 distinct CDR3 sequences, 25% appearing once. Sequences were obtained from PBMCs or a T cell subset sorted from them (not recorded which). The origin of the receptors is an adult woman who had mild COVID-19 (a few samples of this study predate the infection). Cell type and time point are not known.

V usage is TRBV6-1 and J usage is TRBJ1-1; D uncertain. The CDR3 totals 15 residues. Germline V CDR1 and CDR2: MNHNS, SASEGT. The V gene lost 3 bases and the J gene lost 0 bases, with 11 bases spanning the gap. CDR3 region: CASSDRIGLNTEAFF. The CDR3, as DNA: TGTGCCAGCAGTGATCGGATCGGGTTGAACACTGAAGCTTTCTTT.

In this sample, this clonotype turned up a few times. This chain uses TRBV6-1 with TRBJ2-7, with 10 positions matching TRBD1. This CDR3 has 15 amino acids. V gave up 5 bases and J gave up 7 bases; unmatched junction bases: 11. Germline CDR1 is MNHNS and CDR2 is SASEGT. The CDR3 is CASSLRQGATGEQYF. The CDR3 region has the DNA TGTGCCAGCAGTCTCCGACAGGGGGCCACGGGAGAGCAGTACTTC.

This clonotype was counted at least ten times. The chain is built from TRBV28 and TRBJ2-7, with 8 nucleotides matching TRBD1. Per germline, CDR1 MDHEN and CDR2 SYDVKM. The CDR3 sequence is 14 residues long. Trimming took 5 bases from V and 6 from J; bases not matched to a gene: 9. In DNA form, the CDR3 reads TGTGCCAGCAGTCTACTTCAGGGGGCGAGCGAGCAGTACTTC. This translates into CASSLLQGASEQYF.

The table lists this clonotype with a few counts. The chain joins TRBV6-4 to TRBJ1-1; D gene ambiguous. V was pared by 4 bases and J by 0 bases, with 9 bases between. This CDR3 comprises 14 residues. Germline loops: CDR1 MRHNA, CDR2 SNTAGT. The CDR3 DNA sequence: TGTGCCAGCAGTGTTGATGGAGTGAACACTGAAGCTTTCTTT. It yields the protein CASSVDGVNTEAFF.

The chain links TRBV9 to TRBJ2-3, with TRBD2 identical over 7 bases. CDR1 SGDLS and CDR2 YYNGEE come from the germline V gene. This CDR3 has 15 amino acids. Losses at the gene ends were 2 bases for V and 3 bases for J; bases not matched to a gene: 6. CDR3 sequence reads: CASSVPSGGTDTQYF. The CDR3 DNA is TGTGCCAGCAGCGTCCCATCCGGGGGGACAGATACGCAGTATTTT.

The chain couples TRBV7-8 to TRBJ1-5; D uncertain. Germline assignment: CDR1 SGHVS and CDR2 FQNEAQ. This CDR3 is built from 13 residues. V was cut by 5 bases and J by 3 bases, with 8 bases left in between. The CDR3 loop reads CASSPDPNQPQHF. DNA for the CDR3: TGTGCCAGCAGCCCGGACCCCAATCAGCCCCAGCATTTT.

The chain uses TRBV21-1 and TRBJ2-4; the tabulated D call, TRBD1, remains unverified against the DNA. TRBV21-1 is flagged as a pseudogene. This CDR3 comprises 17 residues. In DNA form, the CDR3 reads TGTGCCAGCAGCAAACGGGGGCCCGGGATAGCCAAAAACATTCAGTACTTC. Its translation is CASSKRGPGIAKNIQYF.

This clonotype was recorded at least ten times. The genes are TRBV7-9 and TRBJ2-7; D gene unclear. Trimming left V 3 bases short and J 2 bases short, with 8 bases between. Germline V gene lookup returns CDR1 SEHNR and CDR2 FQNEAQ (reference sequence). This CDR3 region has 13 residues. CDR3 DNA: TGTGCCAGCAGCTTTAGCTTTACCTACGAGCAGTACTTC. Protein sequence: CASSFSFTYEQYF.

The chain has TRBV19 and TRBJ2-7; D is ambiguous. The ends were cut back, 3 bases at V and 0 bases at J, with 9 bases in the middle. This CDR3 has 14 amino acids. CDR1 and CDR2 (germline): LNHDA, SQIVND (reference sequence). In DNA, the CDR3 is TGTGCCAGTAGTATTGGGATCCGCTCCTACGAGCAGTACTTC. It is translated as CASSIGIRSYEQYF.

The chain has TRBV19 and TRBJ1-1; a weak D match, TRBD1 (6 bases). V lost 5 bases and J 0 bases, leaving 16 bases between the germline ends. The germline gives CDR1 LNHDA, CDR2 SQIVND (reference sequence). This CDR3 has 16 amino acids. This CDR3 is CASSPGGLPMNTEAFF. CDR3 bases: TGTGCCAGTAGTCCGGGGGGCCTACCTATGAACACTGAAGCTTTCTTT.

This clonotype turned up a few times. This chain connects TRBV20-1 to TRBJ2-3; 8 bases map to TRBD1. Germline values: CDR1 DFQATT, CDR2 SNEGSKA (reference sequence). After removal of 5 bases from V and 1 base from J, the junction contained 5 bases not matched to a gene. The CDR3 consists of 14 residues. CDR3 coding DNA: TGCAGTGCTGGGGACAGGAGGGGCACAGATACGCAGTATTTT. This codes for CSAGDRRGTDTQYF.

This clonotype was observed a few times. V and J are TRBV27 and TRBJ2-7; possible D gene TRBD2, 6 bases. The CDR3 spans 17 residues. V dropped 8 bases and J dropped 6 bases, with 29 bases sitting between them. The germline gives CDR1 MNHEY, CDR2 SMNVEV (reference sequence). CDR3 nucleotide sequence: TGTGCCAGCCGCCCACTGCGGGAAGCTCCGCGGGTGGGCGAGCAGTACTTC. Protein sequence: CASRPLREAPRVGEQYF.

This chain uses TRBV24-1 with TRBJ2-3, with D perhaps TRBD2 (7 bases). In germline, CDR1 is KGHDR, CDR2 SFDVKD. The CDR3 loop spans 17 amino acids. The V and J ends lost 2 bases and 2 bases respectively, with 16 bases between them. CDR3 loop: CATSDWGPAGNTDTQYF. As DNA, the CDR3 is TGTGCCACCAGTGATTGGGGGCCAGCGGGGAACACAGATACGCAGTATTTT.

The chain links TRBV29-1 to TRBJ1-5; 7 bases agree with TRBD1. Germline V CDR1 and CDR2: SQVTM, ANQGSEA. This CDR3 comprises 15 residues. The V and J ends lost 6 bases and 3 bases, in that order; junction bases with no gene match: 11. CDR3 nucleotides: TGCAGCGTACTATTGACAGGGCCGATCAATCAGCCCCAGCATTTT. As protein: CSVLLTGPINQPQHF.

The chain couples TRBV11-2 to TRBJ2-6, with TRBD1 as a possible D gene (6 bases). Germline V CDR1 and CDR2: SGHAT, FQNNGV. This CDR3 is 16 amino acids long. Trimming cost V 3 bases and J 3 bases, with 12 bases left between them. CDR3 nucleotides: TGTGCCAGCAGCTTGCCCGGGACATTTGGGGCCAACGTCCTGACTTTC. Translating gives CASSLPGTFGANVLTF.

V usage is TRBV12-3 or TRBV12-4 and J usage is TRBJ2-1, with D possibly matching TRBD2 (6 bases). Trimming took off 4 bases at V and 6 bases at J, with 16 bases between the two ends. The length of the CDR3 is 15 residues. The CDR3 protein is CASSSGDLVLNEQFF. In DNA, the CDR3 is TGTGCCAGCAGTTCGGGAGATTTGGTCCTCAATGAGCAGTTCTTC.

This clonotype has a handful of counts. The chain uses TRBV3-1 and TRBJ2-1, with 8 bases aligning to TRBD2. Trimming at V came to 3 bases and at J to 10 bases, leaving 5 bases not matched to a gene. This CDR3 region has 13 residues. The germline V gene encodes CDR1 LGHDT and CDR2 YNNKEL (reference sequence). The CDR3 DNA reads TGTGCCAGCAGCCAGCGCGGGAGGAACGAGCAGTTCTTC. This codes for CASSQRGRNEQFF.

The CDR3 protein is CASSYSNRVNTEAFF. CDR3 DNA sequence: TGTGCCAGCAGTTATTCGAACAGGGTGAACACTGAAGCTTTCTTT. V and J are TRBV6-5 and TRBJ1-1, with a tentative D call TRBD1 (6 bases). Germline values: CDR1 MNHEY, CDR2 SVGAGI. This CDR3 region has 15 residues. Trimming shortened V by 3 bases and J by 0 bases, and 11 bases separated the two germline ends.

The V gene is TRBV9, the J gene TRBJ1-2, with 8 nucleotides matching TRBD1. The V gene's germline CDR1 is SGDLS and CDR2 YYNGEE. J was trimmed by 4 bases and V by 2 bases; bases with no gene match: 7. This CDR3 contains 15 residues. The CDR3 coding sequence is TGTGCCAGCAGCGTCCAGGGGGCGCCCGGCTATGGCTACACCTTC. Its protein is CASSVQGAPGYGYTF.

The CDR3 region is CASSQDGEQYF. CDR3 DNA sequence: TGTGCCAGCAGCCAAGACGGCGAGCAGTACTTC. The rearrangement joins TRBV4-2 to TRBJ2-7; D remains ambiguous. V was pared by 0 bases and J by 6 bases, with 3 bases between. Germline V gene data show CDR1 as LGHNA and CDR2 as YNFKEQ. The CDR3 is 11 amino acids.

CDR3 sequence reads: CASTETSPSNEQFF. In DNA, the CDR3 is TGTGCCAGCACCGAGACTAGCCCATCCAATGAGCAGTTCTTC. V is TRBV12-3 or TRBV12-4 and J is TRBJ2-1; 7 positions agree with TRBD2. The CDR3 is made up of 14 amino acids. The trim removed 7 bases at V and 6 bases at J, leaving 9 bases unmatched.

This clonotype has only a few counts. CDR3 sequence reads: CASTLAGPTDTQYF. The CDR3 DNA reads TGTGCCAGCACCCTAGCGGGACCCACAGATACGCAGTATTTT. The rearrangement uses TRBV6-5 and TRBJ2-3; 9 bases map to TRBD2. The CDR3 extends over 14 amino acids. The junction had 4 bases not matched to a gene; V was cut back by 7 bases and J by 2 bases. Per the germline V gene, CDR1 is MNHEY and CDR2 is SVGAGI.

A single count supports this clonotype. This chain connects TRBV7-9 to TRBJ1-5; the D gene is possibly TRBD1 (5 bases). Trimming pared 4 bases from V and 3 bases from J, leaving 13 bases between. CDR3 length: 15 amino acids. Germline V gene lookup returns CDR1 SEHNR and CDR2 FQNEAQ (reference sequence). The CDR3 protein is CASSSLGGYNQPQHF. Written as DNA, the CDR3 is TGTGCCAGCAGCTCCCTGGGGGGGTACAATCAGCCCCAGCATTTT.

The V call is TRBV2, the J call TRBJ1-5, with TRBD1 as a possible D gene (6 bases). CDR1 is SNHLY, CDR2 FYNNEI, per germline. The CDR3 contains 15 residues. V was shortened by 6 bases and J by 6 bases, with 18 bases between the two germline ends. DNA for the CDR3: TGTGCCAGCAGCCCGTGGCAGGGGCGCATTCAGCCCCAGCATTTT. Its translation is CASSPWQGRIQPQHF.

This clonotype has more than one count but fewer than ten. The CDR3 loop is CASSLGGMSYNEQFF. The DNA of the CDR3 is TGTGCCAGCAGCTTAGGGGGCATGTCCTACAATGAGCAGTTCTTC. The chain couples TRBV7-3 to TRBJ2-1, with D possibly TRBD1 on 6 matching bases. This CDR3 has 15 amino acids. The germline V and J ends were trimmed by 2 bases and 1 base, with 9 bases remaining between them. Germline V gives CDR1 SGHTA, CDR2 FQGTGA.

A few counts support this clonotype. The chain couples TRBV20-1 to TRBJ2-2; no firm D call. The CDR3 has 12 residues. In germline, CDR1 is DFQATT, CDR2 SNEGSKA (reference sequence). The ends were cut back, 4 bases at V and 1 base at J, with 4 bases in the middle. CDR3 nucleotide sequence: TGCAGTGCTATGGAGAACACCGGGGAGCTGTTTTTT. It codes for CSAMENTGELFF.

This clonotype showed up just a few times. V and J are TRBV12-3 or TRBV12-4 and TRBJ2-2; 8 bases are shared with TRBD2. V trimming: 5 bases; J trimming: 7 bases; junction bases outside the gene matches: 3. The CDR3 length is 13 residues. CDR3: CASSQRENGELFF. CDR3 coding DNA: TGTGCCAGCAGTCAGCGGGAGAACGGGGAGCTGTTTTTT.

The rearrangement joins TRBV20-1 to TRBJ2-5; TRBD1 agrees at 7 bases. The CDR3 loop spans 17 amino acids. Trimming at V came to 3 bases and at J to 0 bases, leaving 13 bases not matched to a gene. Looked up from germline, CDR1 is DFQATT and CDR2 is SNEGSKA (reference sequence). In DNA form, the CDR3 reads TGCAGTGCTAGGCGCCTCGTGGGGACAGAATACCAAGAGACCCAGTACTTC. Protein product: CSARRLVGTEYQETQYF.

The sample holds a few counts of this clonotype. The chain is built from TRBV20-1 and TRBJ1-1, with D hard to call. Germline lookup yields CDR1 DFQATT and CDR2 SNEGSKA (reference sequence). The V end lost 2 bases, the J end lost 1 base, and 20 bases lay between the germline ends. This CDR3 region has 17 residues. The CDR3 loop is CSARKTAHDPWNTEAFF. The CDR3 nucleotides are TGCAGTGCTAGAAAGACGGCACATGACCCCTGGAACACTGAAGCTTTCTTT.

This chain connects TRBV7-9 to TRBJ2-1, with D unclear. This CDR3 comprises 14 residues. The germline gives CDR1 SEHNR, CDR2 FQNEAQ (reference sequence). Deletions cut 2 bases from V and 8 bases from J, with 13 bases between. CDR3 sequence: CASSLLDVADEQFF. The CDR3 bases are TGTGCCAGCAGCTTACTGGACGTCGCTGATGAGCAGTTCTTC.